This T cell receptor (beta chain) stems from a study of early T cells in non-severe SARS-CoV-2 infection. Broader study findings: VDJdb matching, biased toward anti-spike CD8 responses, missed private and CD4 specificities.

A note on this clonotype: Its matching antigen is unknown.

Germline CDR1 SNHLY, CDR2 FYNNEI. The CDR3 is made up of 12 amino acids. Trimming took off 4 bases at V and 3 bases at J, with 7 bases between the two ends. Unique molecular identifiers were affixed to single, distinct cDNA molecules. TCRdb reprocessed the 5' RACE reads with MiXCR, giving one entry per CDR3 protein. Of 50,000 or so distinct CDR3 sequences listed, over 5% are singletons. Sequencing was carried out using whole blood. This clonotype originated in an adult who was a healthcare worker with PCR-confirmed SARS-CoV-2 infection or an uninfected control (not recorded which). The chain links TRBV2 to TRBJ2-7; D gene ambiguous. The CDR3 region is CASSGSVYEQYF. The CDR3 DNA reads TGTGCCAGCAGTGGGTCTGTCTACGAGCAGTACTTC.